This TCR beta chain was found in a study of graft-versus-host responses after intestinal transplantation. Study at large: All of the recipients had induction that used anti-thymocyte globulin, then tacrolimus and steroids for about 3 years.

CD4 and CD8 responders that proliferated in the reaction were FACS-sorted. The germline CDR1 and CDR2 sequences are SNHLY and FYNNEI. The CDR3 totals 16 residues. Trimming took off 5 bases at V and 4 bases at J, with 18 bases between the two ends. Assay used: immunoSEQ multiplex PCR; TCRdb lists only in-frame clones, some missing. The sample holds thousands of clones, roughly 21% seen once. The V gene is TRBV2, the J gene TRBJ2-1; TRBD1 is a possible D gene (6 bases). The sequence was obtained from a human patient who was an organ donor for intestinal transplantation. The material sequenced was alloreactive CD4+ T cells from a mixed lymphocyte reaction culture, taken before transplantation. Specified subset: CFSE-low proliferating T cells sorted from approximately 6-day pre-transplant mixed lymphocyte reaction (GvH or HvG direction). For the CDR3, the DNA is TGTGCCAGCAGTTACAGGCATACTAGGGGGTACAATGAGCAGTTCTTC. It encodes CASSYRHTRGYNEQFF.